The T cell receptor (beta chain) described here comes from a study of shared clonotypes between healthy human individuals. Clones were read by immunoSEQ multiplex PCR, and TCRdb kept only the in-frame ones, dropping some. The table has roughly 1,000,000 clones, about four fifths seen once. CDR3 length: 14 residues. Germline CDR1 reads MNHNS; CDR2 reads SASEGT. V gave up 2 bases and J gave up 8 bases, with 12 bases separating them. Concerning this clone itself: The antigen is undetermined.

Findings of the study overall: Naive CD4 clonotypes were shared across a handful of donors at about 5%.

Sequencing was done on a sample of memory CD4+ T cells from PBMCs. The subset denotes: CD45RA-negative fraction. This receptor was taken from a man aged 18 to 29 in good health. Some clones in this sample may be carry-over from other donors' samples. V usage is TRBV6-1 and J usage is TRBJ1-4; D gene ambiguous. In DNA, the CDR3 is TGTGCCAGCAGTGAATTAAGGATTGGCGAAAAACTGTTTTTT. It codes for CASSELRIGEKLFF.